This T cell receptor beta chain was found in a study of graft-versus-host responses after intestinal transplantation. Study as a whole: All recipients were given anti-thymocyte globulin induction, and tacrolimus and steroids were then administered for about three years.

V was pared by 2 bases and J by 0 bases, with 3 bases between. Germline values: CDR1 SGDLS, CDR2 YYNGEE. The CDR3 consists of 13 residues. This clone has just one count. What it binds is unknown. Generated by immunoSEQ multiplex PCR, the TCRdb table keeps only in-frame clones and is missing some. The table lists nearly 95,000 clones, more than 85% of them singletons. The sample consisted of unstimulated CD8+ T cells sorted from spleen or lymph node cells, taken before intestinal transplant. This TCR was recovered from a human donor who received an intestinal transplant. The rearrangement links TRBV9 to TRBJ1-5, with D unclear. The CDR3 sequence: CASSVNSNQPQHF. The DNA of the CDR3 is TGTGCCAGCAGCGTTAATAGCAATCAGCCCCAGCATTTT.